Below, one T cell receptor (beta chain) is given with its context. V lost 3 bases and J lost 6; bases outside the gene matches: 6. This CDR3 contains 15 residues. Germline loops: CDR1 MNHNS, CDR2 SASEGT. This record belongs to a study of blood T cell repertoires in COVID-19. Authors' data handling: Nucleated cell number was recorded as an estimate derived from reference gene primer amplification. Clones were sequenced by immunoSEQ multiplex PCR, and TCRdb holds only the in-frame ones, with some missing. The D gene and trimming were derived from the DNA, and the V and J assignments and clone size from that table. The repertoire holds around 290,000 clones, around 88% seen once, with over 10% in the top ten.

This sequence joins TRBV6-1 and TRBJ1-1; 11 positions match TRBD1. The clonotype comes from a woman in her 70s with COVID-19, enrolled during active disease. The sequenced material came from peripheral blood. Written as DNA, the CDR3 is TGTGCCAGCAGTGACCAGGACAGGGGGCAATCTGAAGCTTTCTTT. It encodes CASSDQDRGQSEAFF.